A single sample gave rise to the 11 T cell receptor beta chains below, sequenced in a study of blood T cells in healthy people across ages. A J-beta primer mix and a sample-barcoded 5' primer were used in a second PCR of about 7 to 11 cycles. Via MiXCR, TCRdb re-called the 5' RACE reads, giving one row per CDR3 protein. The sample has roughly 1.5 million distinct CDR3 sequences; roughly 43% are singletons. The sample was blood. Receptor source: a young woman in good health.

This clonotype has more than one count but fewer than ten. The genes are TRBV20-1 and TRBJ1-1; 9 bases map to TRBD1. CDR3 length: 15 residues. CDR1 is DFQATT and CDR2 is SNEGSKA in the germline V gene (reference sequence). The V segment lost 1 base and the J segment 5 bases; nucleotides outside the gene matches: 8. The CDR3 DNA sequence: TGCAGTGCTAGAGCCGATGACAGGGGGGTAACTGAAGCTTTCTTT. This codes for CSARADDRGVTEAFF.

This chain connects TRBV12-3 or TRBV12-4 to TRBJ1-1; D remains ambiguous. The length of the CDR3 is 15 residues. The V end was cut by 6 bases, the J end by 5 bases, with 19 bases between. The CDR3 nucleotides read TGTGCCAGCAGCCCGGGCGGGGTTAGTCGAACTGAAGCTTTCTTT. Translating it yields CASSPGGVSRTEAFF.

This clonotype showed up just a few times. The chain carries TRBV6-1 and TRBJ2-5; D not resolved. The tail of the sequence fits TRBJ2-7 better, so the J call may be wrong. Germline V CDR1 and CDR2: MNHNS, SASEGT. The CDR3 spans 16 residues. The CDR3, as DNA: TGTGCCAGCAGTGAAGCGTTGAACCGACTTAGAGGCGAGCAGTACTTC. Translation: CASSEALNRLRGEQYF.

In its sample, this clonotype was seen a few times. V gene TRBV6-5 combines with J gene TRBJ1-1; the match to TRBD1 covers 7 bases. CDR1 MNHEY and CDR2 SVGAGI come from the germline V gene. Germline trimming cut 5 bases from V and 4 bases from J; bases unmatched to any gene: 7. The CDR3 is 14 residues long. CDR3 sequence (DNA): TGTGCCAGCAGTAGACAGGGATTCGGCACTGAAGCTTTCTTT. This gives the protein CASSRQGFGTEAFF.

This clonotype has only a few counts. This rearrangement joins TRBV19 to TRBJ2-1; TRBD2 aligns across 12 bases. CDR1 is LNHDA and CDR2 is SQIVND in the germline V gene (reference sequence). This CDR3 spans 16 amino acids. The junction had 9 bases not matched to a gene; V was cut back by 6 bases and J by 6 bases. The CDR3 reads CASRKSEGLAGNEQFF. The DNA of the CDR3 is TGTGCCAGTAGAAAGTCGGAGGGACTAGCGGGCAATGAGCAGTTCTTC.

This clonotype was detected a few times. The CDR3 loop reads CASSQEEMREQFF. DNA for the CDR3: TGTGCCAGCAGCCAAGAGGAAATGCGTGAGCAGTTCTTC. The J gene is TRBJ2-1, the V gene TRBV4-2; D not resolved. CDR3 size: 13 residues. Looked up from germline, CDR1 is LGHNA and CDR2 is YNFKEQ. V was shortened by 0 bases and J by 9 bases, with 9 bases between the two germline ends.

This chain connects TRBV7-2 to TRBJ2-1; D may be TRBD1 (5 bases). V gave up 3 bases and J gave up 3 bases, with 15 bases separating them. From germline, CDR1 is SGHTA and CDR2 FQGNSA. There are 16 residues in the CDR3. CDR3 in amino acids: CASSFSSGQGYNEQFF. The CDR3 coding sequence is TGTGCCAGCAGCTTTTCGTCCGGGCAGGGCTACAATGAGCAGTTCTTC.

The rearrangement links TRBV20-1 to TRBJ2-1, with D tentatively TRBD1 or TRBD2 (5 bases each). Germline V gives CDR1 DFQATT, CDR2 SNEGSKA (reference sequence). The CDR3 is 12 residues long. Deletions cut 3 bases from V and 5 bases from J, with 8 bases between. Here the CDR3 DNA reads TGCAGTGCTAGCCGGGGCAACAATGAGCAGTTCTTC. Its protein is CSASRGNNEQFF.

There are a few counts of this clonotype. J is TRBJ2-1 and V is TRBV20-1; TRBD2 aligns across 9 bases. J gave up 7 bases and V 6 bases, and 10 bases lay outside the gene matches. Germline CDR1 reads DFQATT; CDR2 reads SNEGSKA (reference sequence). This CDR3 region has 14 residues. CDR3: CSAIILAGLNEQFF. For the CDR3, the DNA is TGCAGTGCAATAATTCTAGCGGGATTAAATGAGCAGTTCTTC.

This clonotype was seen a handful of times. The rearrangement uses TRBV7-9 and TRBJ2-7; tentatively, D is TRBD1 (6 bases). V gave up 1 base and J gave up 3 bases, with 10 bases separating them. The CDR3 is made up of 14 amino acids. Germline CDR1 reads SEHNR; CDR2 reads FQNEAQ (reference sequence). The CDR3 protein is CASSLGLDSYEQYF. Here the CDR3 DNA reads TGTGCCAGCAGCTTAGGTCTGGACAGCTACGAGCAGTACTTC. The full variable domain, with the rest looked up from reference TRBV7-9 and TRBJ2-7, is DTGVSQNPRHKITKRGQNVTFRCDPISEHNRLYWYRQTLGQGPEFLTYFQNEAQLEKSRLLSDRFSAERPKGSFSTLEIQRTEQGDSAMYLCASSLGLDSYEQYFGPGTRLTVT.

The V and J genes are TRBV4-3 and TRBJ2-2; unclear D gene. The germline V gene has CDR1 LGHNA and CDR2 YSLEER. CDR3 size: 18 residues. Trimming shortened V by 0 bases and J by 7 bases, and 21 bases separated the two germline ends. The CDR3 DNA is TGCGCCAGCAGCCAAGAGGCTTTCTTACCGAGGTTCCTCGGGGAGCTGTTTTTT. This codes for CASSQEAFLPRFLGELFF.